One T cell receptor (beta chain) is described in this entry. Its antigen is undetermined. TCRdb processed the 5' RACE reads anew with MiXCR; each CDR3 protein has one entry. The sample carries 550,000 or so distinct CDR3 sequences, 15% to 20% recorded once. The record originates from a study of T cells after yellow fever vaccination. General study points: Among all clonotypes, a small share was observed in both CD4 and CD8 compartments. Post-booster samples contained most primary-vaccination clones (more than 95% CD4, about 87% CD8).

V lost 6 bases to trimming and J lost 2 bases; unmatched junction nucleotides: 5. The CDR3 extends over 14 amino acids. Germline V gene sequence: CDR1 DFQATT, CDR2 SNEGSKA (reference sequence). The TCR comes from a man younger than 45 who received the YFV17D yellow fever vaccine. The sample here was PBMCs, taken 15 days after the yellow fever booster vaccination. This chain joins TRBV20-1 and TRBJ2-7; 12 bases map to TRBD2. CDR3 amino acids: CSAKLAGGPYEQYF. CDR3 DNA sequence: TGCAGTGCAAAACTAGCGGGAGGTCCCTACGAGCAGTACTTC.